This T cell receptor beta chain derives from a study of cytomegalovirus exposure and HLA in healthy donors. Study conclusions and caveats: Within the roughly 120 validation repertoires, first-cohort TCR clusters tended to co-occur, according to a later analysis. Among TCR beta chains, those listed as cytomegalovirus-associated numbered fewer than 200.

The data were produced by immunoSEQ multiplex PCR, yet TCRdb's version contains in-frame clones alone and is incomplete. Among over 150,000 clones listed, approximately 82% were seen once. This clone was recorded only once. Its cognate antigen is unknown. The sequence was obtained from a woman in her twenties or thirties in good health and CMV-seropositive. The source material was PBMCs.

The CDR3 DNA sequence: TGTGCCAGCATACCCCGGGACACTTACAATGAAAAACTGTTTTTT. Translation gives CASIPRDTYNEKLFF. This rearrangement joins TRBV2 to TRBJ1-4; weak D call: TRBD1 (6 bases). Per germline, CDR1 SNHLY and CDR2 FYNNEI. The V gene lost 7 bases and the J gene lost 5 bases, with 17 bases spanning the gap. The CDR3 extends over 15 amino acids. The variable domain in full, completed from reference TRBV2 and TRBJ1-4, reads EPEVTQTPSHQVTQMGQEVILRCVPISNHLYFYWYRQILGQKVEFLVSFYNNEISEKSEIFDDQFSVERPDGSNFTLKIRSTKLEDSAMYFCASIPRDTYNEKLFFGSGTQLSVL.